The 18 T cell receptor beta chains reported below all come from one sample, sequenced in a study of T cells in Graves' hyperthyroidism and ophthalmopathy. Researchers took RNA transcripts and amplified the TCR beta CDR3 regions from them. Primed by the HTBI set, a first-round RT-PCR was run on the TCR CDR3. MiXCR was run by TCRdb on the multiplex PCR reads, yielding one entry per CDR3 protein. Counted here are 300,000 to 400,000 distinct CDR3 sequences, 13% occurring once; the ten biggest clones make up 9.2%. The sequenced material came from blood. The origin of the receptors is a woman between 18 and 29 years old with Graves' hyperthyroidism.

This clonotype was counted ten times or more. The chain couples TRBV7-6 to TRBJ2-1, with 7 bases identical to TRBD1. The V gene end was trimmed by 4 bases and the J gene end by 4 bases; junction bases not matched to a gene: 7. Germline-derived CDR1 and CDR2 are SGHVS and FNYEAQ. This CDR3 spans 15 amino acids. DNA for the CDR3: TGTGCCAGCAGCTCCGGGACAGCAGCTTACAATGAGCAGTTCTTC. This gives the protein CASSSGTAAYNEQFF.

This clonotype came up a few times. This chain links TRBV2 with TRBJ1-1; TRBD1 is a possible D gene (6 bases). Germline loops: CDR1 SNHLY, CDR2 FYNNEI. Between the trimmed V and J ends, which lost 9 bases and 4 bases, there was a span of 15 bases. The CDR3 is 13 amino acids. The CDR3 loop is CARGGRESTEAFF. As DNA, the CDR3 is TGTGCCAGGGGGGGCAGGGAGAGCACTGAAGCTTTCTTT.

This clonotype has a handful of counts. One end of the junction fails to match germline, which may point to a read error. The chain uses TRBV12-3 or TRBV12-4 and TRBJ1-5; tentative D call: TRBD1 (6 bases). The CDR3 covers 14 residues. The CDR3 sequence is CASSSGAGNQPQPF. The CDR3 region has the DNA TGTGCCAGCAGTTCGGGGGCAGGCAATCAGCCCCAGCCTTTT.

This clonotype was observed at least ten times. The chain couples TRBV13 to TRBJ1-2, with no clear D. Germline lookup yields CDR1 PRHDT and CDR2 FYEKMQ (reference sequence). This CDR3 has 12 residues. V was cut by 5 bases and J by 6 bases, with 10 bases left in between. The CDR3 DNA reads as TGTGCCAGCAGCGTGATGGGGAATGGCTACACCTTC. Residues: CASSVMGNGYTF.

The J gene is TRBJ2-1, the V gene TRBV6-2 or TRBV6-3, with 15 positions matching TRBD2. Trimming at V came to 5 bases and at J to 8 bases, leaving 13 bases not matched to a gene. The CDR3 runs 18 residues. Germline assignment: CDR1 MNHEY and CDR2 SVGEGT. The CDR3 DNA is TGTGCCAGCAGTCCAACCTGGACTAGCGGGGGGGGCGGCGATGAGCAGTTCTTC. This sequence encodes CASSPTWTSGGGGDEQFF.

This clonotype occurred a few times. The CDR3 region has the DNA TGCGCCAGCAGCTTGGAGATAGGGACTGGCTACGAGCAGTACTTC. It yields the protein CASSLEIGTGYEQYF. The chain has TRBV5-1 and TRBJ2-7, with D perhaps TRBD2 (6 bases). CDR3 size: 15 residues. Germline assignment: CDR1 SGHRS and CDR2 YFSETQ. V lost 0 bases to trimming and J lost 3 bases, with 13 bases between them.

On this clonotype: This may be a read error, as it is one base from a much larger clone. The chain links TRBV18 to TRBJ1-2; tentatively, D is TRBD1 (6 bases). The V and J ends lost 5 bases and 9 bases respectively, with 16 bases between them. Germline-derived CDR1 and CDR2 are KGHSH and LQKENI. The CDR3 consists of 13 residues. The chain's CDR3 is CASSSPNRDSYTF. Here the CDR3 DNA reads TGTGCCAGCTCATCGCCAAACAGGGATAGCTACACCTTC.

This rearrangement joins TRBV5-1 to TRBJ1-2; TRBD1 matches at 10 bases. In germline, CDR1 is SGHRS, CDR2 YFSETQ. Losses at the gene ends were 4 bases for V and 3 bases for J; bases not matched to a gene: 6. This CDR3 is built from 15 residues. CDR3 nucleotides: TGCGCCAGCAGCGGCGGGACAGGGGTAGACTATGGCTACACCTTC. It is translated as CASSGGTGVDYGYTF.

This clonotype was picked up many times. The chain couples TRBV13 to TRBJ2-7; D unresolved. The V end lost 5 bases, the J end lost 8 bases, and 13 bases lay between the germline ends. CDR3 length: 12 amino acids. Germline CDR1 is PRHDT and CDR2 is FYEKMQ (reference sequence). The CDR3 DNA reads TGTGCCAGCAGCCCCGCAAGCAGTCAGCAGTACTTC. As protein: CASSPASSQQYF.

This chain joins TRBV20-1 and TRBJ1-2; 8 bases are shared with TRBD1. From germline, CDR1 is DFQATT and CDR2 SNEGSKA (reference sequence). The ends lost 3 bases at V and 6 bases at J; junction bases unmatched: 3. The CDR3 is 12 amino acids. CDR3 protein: CSASTTGDGYTF. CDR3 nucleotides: TGCAGTGCTAGTACGACAGGGGATGGCTACACCTTC.

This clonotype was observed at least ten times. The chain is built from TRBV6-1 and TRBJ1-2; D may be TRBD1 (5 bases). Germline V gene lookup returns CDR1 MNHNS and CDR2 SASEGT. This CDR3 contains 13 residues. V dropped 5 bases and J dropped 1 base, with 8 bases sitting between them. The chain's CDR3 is CASSKTVNYGYTF. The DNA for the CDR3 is TGTGCCAGCAGTAAGACAGTTAACTATGGCTACACCTTC.

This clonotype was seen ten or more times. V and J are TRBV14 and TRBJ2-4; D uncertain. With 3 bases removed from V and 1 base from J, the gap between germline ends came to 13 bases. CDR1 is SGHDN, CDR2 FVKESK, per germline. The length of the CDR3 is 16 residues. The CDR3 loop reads CASSQGKGLAKNIQYF. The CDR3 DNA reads TGTGCCAGCAGCCAGGGGAAAGGGTTGGCCAAAAACATTCAGTACTTC.

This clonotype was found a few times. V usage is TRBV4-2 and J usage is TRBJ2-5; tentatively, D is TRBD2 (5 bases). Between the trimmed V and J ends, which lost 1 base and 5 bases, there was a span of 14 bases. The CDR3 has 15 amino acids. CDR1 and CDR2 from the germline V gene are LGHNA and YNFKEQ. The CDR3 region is CASSQVVGKGETQYF. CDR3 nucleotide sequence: TGTGCCAGCAGCCAAGTCGTCGGGAAAGGGGAGACCCAGTACTTC.

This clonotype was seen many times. The CDR3 spells CASSLTSGGLYEQYF. As DNA, the CDR3 is TGTGCCAGCAGCTTGACTAGCGGGGGACTCTACGAGCAGTACTTC. The gene calls are TRBV5-4 and TRBJ2-7, with 11 nucleotides matching TRBD2. Per germline, CDR1 SGHNT and CDR2 YYREEE (reference sequence). V shed 1 base and J 3 bases; nucleotides not matched to a gene: 3. CDR3 length equals 15 residues.

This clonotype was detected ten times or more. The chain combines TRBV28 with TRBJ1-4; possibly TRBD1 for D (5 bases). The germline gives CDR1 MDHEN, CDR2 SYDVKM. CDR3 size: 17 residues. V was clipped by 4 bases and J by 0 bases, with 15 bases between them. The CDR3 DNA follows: TGTGCCAGCAGTTCCGACAGAATAAGTGCAACTAATGAAAAACTGTTTTTT. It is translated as CASSSDRISATNEKLFF. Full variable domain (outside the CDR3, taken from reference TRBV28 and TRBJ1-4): DVKVTQSSRYLVKRTGEKVFLECVQDMDHENMFWYRQDPGLGLRLIYFSYDVKMKEKGDIPEGYSVSREKKERFSLILESASTNQTSMYLCASSSDRISATNEKLFFGSGTQLSVL.

The CDR3 nucleotides read TGCGCCAGCAGCCTCAATCAAGCGCTGCCGGGAGTCTATGGCTACACCTTC. Its protein is CASSLNQALPGVYGYTF. The gene calls are TRBV4-1 and TRBJ1-2; D not resolved. Trimming took 4 bases from V and 4 from J, leaving 22 bases between them. The CDR3 consists of 17 residues. Looked up from germline, CDR1 is MGHRA and CDR2 is YSYEKL.

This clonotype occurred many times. CDR3 DNA: TGTGCCAGCAGTAAAGCGGCAGGGCCAACCTACGAGCAGTACTTC. Amino acid sequence: CASSKAAGPTYEQYF. V gene TRBV27 combines with J gene TRBJ2-7; D might be TRBD1 or TRBD2, each matching 5 bases. There are 15 residues in the CDR3. Germline CDR1 and CDR2: MNHEY and SMNVEV (reference sequence). Trimming took off 5 bases at V and 2 bases at J, with 16 bases between the two ends.

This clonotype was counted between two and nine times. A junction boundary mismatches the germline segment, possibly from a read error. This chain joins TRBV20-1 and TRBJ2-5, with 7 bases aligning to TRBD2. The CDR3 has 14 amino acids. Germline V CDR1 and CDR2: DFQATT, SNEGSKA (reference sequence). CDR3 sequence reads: CSARGGSVGETQYF. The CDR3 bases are TGCAGTGCCAGAGGCGGGAGCGTTGGAGAGACCCAGTACTTC.